This T cell receptor beta chain was captured in a study of T cell repertoires in cytomegalovirus infection. Overall study: A matching HLA type, together with CMV infection, was signaled by public TCR beta signatures.

This clonotype has ten or more counts. Antigen unknown. TCRdb reprocessed the reads via MiXCR and lists one record per CDR3 protein. The sample consists of fewer than 300,000 distinct CDR3 sequences, 20% to 30% of them appearing once. Study-level findings and limits: Ex vivo responses were dominated by HLA-C-restricted CMV-specific TCR beta clonotypes.

Sequenced material: PBMCs. This receptor was identified in a human donor in good health (CMV status not recorded). Some clones in this sample may be carry-over from other donors' samples.

The CDR3 is CASSFPTGPNEKLFF. The CDR3 region has the DNA TGTGCCAGCAGTTTCCCGACAGGGCCCAATGAAAAACTGTTTTTT. V gene TRBV7-2 combines with J gene TRBJ1-4, with 7 nucleotides matching TRBD1. CDR1 and CDR2 (germline): SGHTA, FQGNSA. This CDR3 comprises 15 residues. The ends lost 6 bases at V and 5 bases at J; junction bases unmatched: 9.